The rows below give T cell receptor beta chains drawn from one sample of a study of shared clonotypes between healthy human individuals. Assay used: immunoSEQ multiplex PCR; TCRdb lists only in-frame clones, some missing. The sample has about 2,200,000 clones; around 93% are singletons. Sequencing used naive CD8+ T cells from PBMCs. The receptor source for this set is a young man in good health. Some clones in this sample may be carry-over from other donors' samples. CDR3s include the opening cysteine and the closing phenylalanine or tryptophan. A D gene is named only where the DNA matches it firmly. Only some rows state a clone size, as once, few, many or a class for expanded clones.

V: TRBV2; D: -; J: TRBJ2-7; size: -; CDR3: CASSEGLDYEQYF; DNA: TGTGCCAGCAGTGAAGGACTAGACTACGAGCAGTACTTC
V: TRBV4-1; D: TRBD2; J: TRBJ2-1; size: -; CDR3: CASSQDKREYLVGYNEQFF; DNA: TGCGCCAGCAGCCAAGACAAGCGGGAGTATTTGGTGGGGTACAATGAGCAGTTCTTC
V: TRBV5-6; D: -; J: TRBJ2-7; size: few; CDR3: CASSERWGEQYF; DNA: TGTGCCAGCAGCGAACGTTGGGGCGAGCAGTACTTC
V: TRBV10-3; D: TRBD1; J: TRBJ2-7; size: once; CDR3: CAISESGTVAEQYF; DNA: TGTGCCATCAGTGAGTCGGGGACAGTTGCCGAGCAGTACTTC
V: TRBV27; D: TRBD2; J: TRBJ2-1; size: -; CDR3: CASLDLLAGGFGRHNEQFF; DNA: TGTGCCAGCCTCGACCTCCTAGCGGGAGGCTTCGGGCGACACAATGAGCAGTTCTTC
V: TRBV27; D: TRBD1; J: TRBJ2-7; size: -; CDR3: CASQGGGLYEQYF; DNA: TGTGCCTCACAGGGGGGCGGACTCTACGAGCAGTACTTC
V: TRBV7-9; D: -; J: TRBJ1-1; size: once; CDR3: CASSLNGRGPTEAFF; DNA: TGTGCCAGCAGCTTAAATGGCAGGGGTCCCACTGAAGCTTTCTTT
V: TRBV7-6; D: TRBD2; J: TRBJ2-7; size: -; CDR3: CASSPGLAGGPWEQYF; DNA: TGTGCCAGCAGCCCAGGACTAGCGGGAGGGCCGTGGGAGCAGTACTTC
V: TRBV2; D: TRBD1; J: TRBJ2-1; size: -; CDR3: CASSGDRGYNEQFF; DNA: TGTGCCAGCAGCGGGGACAGGGGTTACAATGAGCAGTTCTTC
V: TRBV4-1; D: -; J: TRBJ2-1; size: -; CDR3: CASSQEDWSSYNEQFF; DNA: TGCGCCAGCAGCCAAGAGGACTGGAGCTCCTACAATGAGCAGTTCTTC
V: TRBV29-1; D: -; J: TRBJ2-1; size: -; CDR3: CSVRRPNEQFF; DNA: TGCAGCGTTCGTCGGCCCAATGAGCAGTTCTTC
V: TRBV5-1; D: TRBD1; J: TRBJ2-7; size: -; CDR3: CASSLVGGAREQYF; DNA: TGCGCCAGCAGCTTGGTAGGGGGCGCGCGGGAGCAGTACTTC
V: TRBV29-1; D: TRBD1; J: TRBJ1-2; size: -; CDR3: CSVERDRDREFGYTF; DNA: TGCAGCGTTGAACGGGACCGGGACAGGGAGTTTGGCTACACCTTC
V: TRBV5-8; D: TRBD2; J: TRBJ2-5; size: -; CDR3: CASSLLAGGGLETQYF; DNA: TGTGCCAGCAGCTTGCTAGCGGGAGGGGGTCTAGAGACCCAGTACTTC
V: TRBV28; D: -; J: TRBJ2-4; size: -; CDR3: CASRAGIAKNIQYF; DNA: TGTGCCAGCAGGGCGGGGATCGCCAAAAACATTCAGTACTTC
V: TRBV11-2; D: -; J: TRBJ2-3; size: -; CDR3: CASSLVGSITDTQYF; DNA: TGTGCCAGCAGCTTAGTCGGGAGTATAACAGATACGCAGTATTTT
V: TRBV10-3; D: TRBD1; J: TRBJ2-7; size: once; CDR3: CAINEDRSYEQYF; DNA: TGTGCCATCAACGAGGACAGGTCCTACGAGCAGTACTTC
V: TRBV5-5; D: -; J: TRBJ1-5; size: -; CDR3: CASSWDTSNQPQHF; DNA: TGTGCCAGCAGCTGGGACACCAGCAATCAGCCCCAGCATTTT
V: TRBV25-1; D: -; J: TRBJ2-1; size: -; CDR3: CASSPSYEQFF; DNA: TGTGCCAGCAGTCCTAGTTATGAGCAGTTCTTC
V: TRBV4-3; D: TRBD2; J: TRBJ2-1; size: -; CDR3: CASSQDSSGRYNEQFF; DNA: TGCGCCAGCAGCCAAGATTCGAGCGGGAGGTACAATGAGCAGTTCTTC
V: TRBV27; D: -; J: TRBJ1-5; size: -; CDR3: CASSLSANNQPQHF; DNA: TGTGCCAGCAGTTTATCGGCTAACAATCAGCCCCAGCATTTT
V: TRBV6-5; D: TRBD1; J: TRBJ1-1; size: -; CDR3: CASRPGTGINTEAFF; DNA: TGTGCCAGCAGACCCGGGACAGGGATCAACACTGAAGCTTTCTTT
V: TRBV28; D: -; J: TRBJ2-3; size: -; CDR3: CASSLFQGTDTQYF; DNA: TGTGCCAGCAGTTTATTCCAGGGCACAGATACGCAGTATTTT
V: TRBV4-1; D: -; J: TRBJ1-3; size: -; CDR3: CASSLPAGLLISGNTIYF; DNA: TGCGCCAGCAGCCTCCCGGCCGGGCTTCTTATCTCTGGAAACACCATATATTTT